The 13 T cell receptor beta chains listed next were all sequenced from one sample in a study of cytomegalovirus exposure and HLA in healthy donors. PCR was performed using 60 Vbeta and 13 Jbeta primers. Sequenced by immunoSEQ multiplex PCR; TCRdb stores in-frame clones only, minus some. Of tens of thousands of clones in the sample, about 63% were seen once. The sequencing input was PBMCs. These receptors were collected from a man in his forties or fifties in good health and CMV-seropositive.

The chain combines TRBV29-1 with TRBJ2-2, with 8 bases fitting TRBD2. This CDR3 is 14 amino acids long. V lost 5 bases and J lost 7; bases outside the gene matches: 9. CDR1 and CDR2 (germline): SQVTM, ANQGSEA. The CDR3 DNA sequence: TGCAGCGTTCAGAGCGGGAGAAGTGTCGGGGAGCTGTTTTTT. This encodes CSVQSGRSVGELFF.

The chain uses TRBV10-3 and TRBJ1-2; 8 nucleotides match TRBD1. J lost 4 bases, V lost 10 bases, and 8 bases had no gene match. Germline V gene lookup returns CDR1 ENHRY and CDR2 SYGVKD. This CDR3 has 13 amino acids. Here the CDR3 DNA reads TGTGCCACCGGACAGGGTAGGGGCTATGGCTACACCTTC. This translates into CATGQGRGYGYTF.

This chain uses TRBV27 with TRBJ2-4, with D unclear. Germline-derived CDR1 and CDR2 are MNHEY and SMNVEV (reference sequence). V shed 6 bases and J shed 3 bases, with 6 bases lying between them. This CDR3 has 12 amino acids. The CDR3 DNA follows: TGTGCCAGCAGCTCTCTCAAAAACATTCAGTACTTC. Its translation is CASSSLKNIQYF.

The chain couples TRBV28 to TRBJ2-7; possible D gene TRBD2, 7 bases. The CDR3 has 15 residues. Trimming cost V 5 bases and J 7 bases, with 21 bases left between them. Germline V gives CDR1 MDHEN, CDR2 SYDVKM. CDR3 in DNA: TGTGCCAGCAGTCCTCCCGGGGGGCGCCTACGGGAGCAGTACTTC. It codes for CASSPPGGRLREQYF.

The chain recombines TRBV9 with TRBJ1-6; TRBD1 aligns across 7 bases. Germline V gene sequence: CDR1 SGDLS, CDR2 YYNGEE. CDR3 length: 15 residues. With 2 bases clipped from V and 4 bases from J, the junction kept 3 bases outside the gene matches. The CDR3 loop reads CASSVTGAYNSPLHF. The CDR3 bases are TGTGCCAGCAGCGTTACAGGGGCTTATAATTCACCCCTCCACTTT.

The CDR3 sequence is CASSLHDVNTEAFF. In DNA form, the CDR3 reads TGTGCCAGCAGTTTACACGATGTGAACACTGAAGCTTTCTTT. This sequence joins TRBV6-5 and TRBJ1-1; no definite D call. Germline V gene data show CDR1 as MNHEY and CDR2 as SVGAGI. Trimming left V 4 bases short and J 0 bases short, with 9 bases between. The CDR3 covers 14 residues.

The rearrangement uses TRBV5-1 and TRBJ1-6; perhaps TRBD1 as D (5 bases). Between the trimmed V and J ends, which lost 0 bases and 6 bases, there was a span of 13 bases. CDR1 is SGHRS, CDR2 YFSETQ, per germline. This CDR3 comprises 16 residues. The CDR3 region has the DNA TGCGCCAGCAGCTTGGTCGACAGTCAGTTTAATTCACCCCTCCACTTT. Its translation is CASSLVDSQFNSPLHF.

The chain employs TRBV4-3 and TRBJ1-1; 7 bases agree with TRBD1. CDR3 length equals 13 residues. J lost 8 bases, V lost 2 bases, and 5 bases had no gene match. CDR1 is LGHNA and CDR2 is YSLEER in the germline V gene. For the CDR3, the DNA is TGCGCCAGCAGCCAATTTAGGGGACAGGAAGCTTTCTTT. Protein: CASSQFRGQEAFF.

The chain has TRBV30 and TRBJ1-1; 7 bases agree with TRBD1. The germline V gene has CDR1 GTSNPN and CDR2 SVGIG (reference sequence). The J segment lost 11 bases and the V segment lost 2 bases, leaving 14 bases of the junction unmatched. This CDR3 comprises 14 residues. The CDR3: CAWSQRQGSMGAFF. Written as DNA, the CDR3 is TGTGCCTGGAGTCAGAGACAGGGTTCGATGGGGGCTTTCTTT.

CDR3 loop: CASSIQGLGGAEQFF. CDR3 bases: TGTGCCAGCAGCATACAGGGACTAGGTGGTGCTGAGCAGTTCTTC. V and J are TRBV2 and TRBJ2-1, with 8 bases matching TRBD2. Germline V gives CDR1 SNHLY, CDR2 FYNNEI. The CDR3 has 15 amino acids. The V gene end was trimmed by 6 bases and the J gene end by 9 bases; junction bases not matched to a gene: 13.

The J gene is TRBJ2-7, the V gene TRBV5-1; 14 bases fit TRBD2. The germline gives CDR1 SGHRS, CDR2 YFSETQ. V dropped 4 bases and J dropped 7; count of bases not matched to a gene: 4. CDR3 length: 14 amino acids. This chain's CDR3 is CASSTRTSGGEQYF. The CDR3 bases are TGCGCCAGCAGCACTCGGACTAGCGGGGGGGAGCAGTACTTC.

V gene TRBV29-1 combines with J gene TRBJ2-7; 7 positions agree with TRBD2. Trimming removed 0 bases from V and 3 bases from J; junction bases left unmatched: 2. The germline gives CDR1 SQVTM, CDR2 ANQGSEA. This CDR3 contains 13 residues. The CDR3 sequence: CSVEDREGYEQYF. The DNA for the CDR3 is TGCAGCGTTGAAGATAGGGAGGGCTACGAGCAGTACTTC.

Only one count was recorded for this clone. J is TRBJ2-2 and V is TRBV18, with 8 bases fitting TRBD1. Trimming at V came to 7 bases and at J to 4 bases, leaving 5 bases not matched to a gene. The CDR3 spans 14 residues. CDR1 KGHSH and CDR2 LQKENI come from the germline V gene. CDR3 sequence reads: CASFTTGATGELFF. DNA for the CDR3: TGTGCCAGCTTTACGACAGGGGCCACCGGGGAGCTGTTTTTT.